These 27 T cell receptor beta chains came from one sample sequenced in a study of blood T cell repertoires in COVID-19. Clones were read by immunoSEQ multiplex PCR, and TCRdb kept only the in-frame ones, dropping some. Of a few hundred thousand clones listed, around 87% are singletons. Input material: PBMCs or T cells enriched from blood (not recorded which). Source of these receptors: a woman aged 18-29 years with acute COVID-19.

This chain links TRBV5-1 with TRBJ2-5; 11 bases line up with TRBD2. The J segment lost 3 bases and the V segment lost 1 base, leaving 8 bases of the junction unmatched. In germline, CDR1 is SGHRS, CDR2 YFSETQ. CDR3 length equals 17 residues. In DNA form, the CDR3 reads TGCGCCAGCAGCTTGCGCACTAGCGGGAGATATAAAGAGACCCAGTACTTC. Translating it yields CASSLRTSGRYKETQYF.

The chain uses TRBV29-1 and TRBJ1-2; possibly TRBD1 for D (5 bases). Trimming took 7 bases from V and 6 from J, leaving 12 bases between them. CDR1 and CDR2 from the germline V gene are SQVTM and ANQGSEA. CDR3 length equals 11 residues. The chain's CDR3 is CSGRQGDGYTF. In nucleotides, the CDR3 is TGCAGCGGCCGTCAAGGGGATGGCTACACCTTC.

V usage is TRBV24-1 and J usage is TRBJ2-7; possibly TRBD1 for D (5 bases). Germline assignment: CDR1 KGHDR and CDR2 SFDVKD. The V end lost 7 bases, the J end lost 0 bases, and 6 bases lay between the germline ends. The CDR3 runs to 12 residues. The CDR3 reads CATRGDSYEQYF. CDR3 nucleotides: TGTGCCACCAGAGGGGACTCCTACGAGCAGTACTTC.

The V gene is TRBV18, the J gene TRBJ2-7; D is perhaps TRBD1 (5 bases). The CDR3 length is 14 residues. Deletions cut 6 bases from V and 7 bases from J, with 19 bases between. Germline lookup yields CDR1 KGHSH and CDR2 LQKENI. The CDR3 is CASSLPSGSHEQYF. In DNA, the CDR3 is TGTGCCAGCTCCCTCCCCTCAGGGTCGCATGAGCAGTACTTC.

The CDR3 sequence is CASSQSETSGSTEQYF. CDR3 sequence (DNA): TGTGCCAGCAGCCAATCCGAGACTAGCGGGAGTACCGAGCAGTACTTC. The chain links TRBV3-1 (or the pseudogene TRBV3-2) to TRBJ2-7; 12 nucleotides align to TRBD2. CDR1 and CDR2 from the germline V gene are LGHDT and YNNKEL (reference sequence). After removal of 2 bases from V and 6 bases from J, the junction contained 8 bases not matched to a gene. The CDR3 is 16 amino acids.

V usage is TRBV7-3 and J usage is TRBJ1-1, with 8 bases fitting TRBD1. The V gene end was trimmed by 5 bases and the J gene end by 3 bases; junction bases not matched to a gene: 5. CDR1 is SGHTA, CDR2 FQGTGA, per germline. CDR3 size: 14 residues. The CDR3 nucleotides are TGTGCCAGCAGCCGGACAGGGTCGGACACTGAAGCTTTCTTT. It translates to CASSRTGSDTEAFF.

The chain joins TRBV15 to TRBJ2-1; 14 nucleotides agree with TRBD2. J was trimmed by 10 bases and V by 5 bases; bases with no gene match: 7. This CDR3 spans 15 amino acids. Germline values: CDR1 LNHNV, CDR2 YYDKDF (reference sequence). CDR3 loop: CATSPGTSGRHEQFF. The DNA of the CDR3 is TGTGCCACCAGCCCGGGGACTAGCGGGAGACACGAGCAGTTCTTC.

The rearrangement uses TRBV28 and TRBJ2-2; D is possibly TRBD2 (6 bases). This CDR3 has 16 amino acids. V gave up 4 bases and J gave up 1 base, with 13 bases separating them. Germline V gene sequence: CDR1 MDHEN, CDR2 SYDVKM. The CDR3 DNA reads as TGTGCCAGCAGTTATAGCGGCATAATGAACACCGGGGAGCTGTTTTTT. It specifies CASSYSGIMNTGELFF.

The chain's CDR3 is CASSPEGRGAGELFF. The CDR3 region has the DNA TGTGCCAGCAGCCCCGAAGGCAGGGGGGCCGGGGAGCTGTTTTTT. V gene TRBV28 combines with J gene TRBJ2-2; tentative D call: TRBD1 (7 bases). The V end lost 6 bases, the J end lost 6 bases, and 17 bases lay between the germline ends. The CDR3 has 15 amino acids. Germline V CDR1 and CDR2: MDHEN, SYDVKM.

This clone has more than one count but fewer than ten. The chain uses TRBV7-3 and TRBJ2-3; D might be TRBD1 (5 bases). From germline, CDR1 is SGHTA and CDR2 FQGTGA. Trimming removed 0 bases from V and 3 bases from J, with 7 bases in between. The CDR3 has 14 residues. The CDR3 protein is CASSLTGVTDTQYF. The CDR3 DNA reads TGTGCCAGCAGCTTAACAGGGGTAACAGATACGCAGTATTTT.

The chain couples TRBV3-1 (or the pseudogene TRBV3-2) to TRBJ1-2; no clear D. The germline gives CDR1 LGHDT, CDR2 YNNKEL (reference sequence). The CDR3 is 12 amino acids. V lost 1 base and J lost 7, with 7 bases in between. CDR3 nucleotide sequence: TGTGCCAGCAGCCAAGTTGACACTGGCTACACCTTC. It encodes CASSQVDTGYTF.

This clone has only one observation. V and J are TRBV18 and TRBJ1-1; no reliable D call. The V gene's germline CDR1 is KGHSH and CDR2 LQKENI. V lost 1 base to trimming and J lost 1 base, with 7 bases between them. The CDR3 loop spans 14 amino acids. The CDR3 spells CASSPLAGNTEAFF. The CDR3, as DNA: TGTGCCAGCTCACCACTGGCAGGGAACACTGAAGCTTTCTTT.

The CDR3 sequence: CASSVSSGWQETQYF. The CDR3 DNA follows: TGTGCCAGCAGCGTATCGAGCGGGTGGCAAGAGACCCAGTACTTC. The chain combines TRBV9 with TRBJ2-5; maybe TRBD2 (6 bases). CDR1 is SGDLS, CDR2 YYNGEE, per germline. CDR3 length equals 15 residues. Trimming took 1 base from V and 2 from J, leaving 12 bases between them.

This chain uses TRBV7-8 with TRBJ1-1; no firm D call. This CDR3 region has 15 residues. Trimming removed 5 bases at V and 1 base at J, with 14 bases between. Germline V lookup: CDR1 SGHVS, CDR2 FQNEAQ. The CDR3 loop is CASSPGSSSNTEAFF. In DNA, the CDR3 is TGTGCCAGCAGCCCCGGGTCCTCTTCGAACACTGAAGCTTTCTTT. Complete variable domain (other parts from reference TRBV7-8 and TRBJ1-1): GAGVSQSPRYKVAKRGQDVALRCDPISGHVSLFWYQQALGQGPEFLTYFQNEAQLDKSGLPSDRFFAERPEGSVSTLKIQRTQQEDSAVYLCASSPGSSSNTEAFFGQGTRLTVV.

The chain has TRBV27 and TRBJ1-2, with 8 nucleotides matching TRBD1. With V trimmed by 0 bases and J by 8 bases, 8 bases remained unmatched. Germline values: CDR1 MNHEY, CDR2 SMNVEV (reference sequence). The CDR3 consists of 15 residues. Written as DNA, the CDR3 is TGTGCCAGCAGTTTATCCGGGCAGGGGGCGCGAGGCTACACCTTC. This translates into CASSLSGQGARGYTF.

V is TRBV6-5 and J is TRBJ1-2, with 8 bases identical to TRBD1. V lost 1 base and J lost 6; bases outside the gene matches: 10. Germline CDR1 and CDR2: MNHEY and SVGAGI. The CDR3 is made up of 16 amino acids. CDR3 in amino acids: CASSYLPGQGRDGYTF. The CDR3, as DNA: TGTGCCAGCAGTTACTTGCCAGGACAGGGACGAGATGGCTACACCTTC.

This chain connects TRBV14 to TRBJ1-5, with unresolved D. Germline CDR1 SGHDN, CDR2 FVKESK. Trimming cost V 1 base and J 6 bases, with 4 bases left between them. The CDR3 contains 12 residues. This CDR3 reads CASSQGLQPQHF. The CDR3 DNA sequence: TGTGCCAGCAGCCAAGGACTTCAGCCCCAGCATTTT.

The V gene is TRBV24-1, the J gene TRBJ2-1, with 13 bases lining up with TRBD2. After removal of 4 bases from V and 0 bases from J, the junction contained 5 bases not matched to a gene. Germline V gene lookup returns CDR1 KGHDR and CDR2 SFDVKD. The CDR3 sequence is 18 residues long. The chain's CDR3 is CATSEGLAGLSSYNEQFF. The DNA of the CDR3 is TGTGCCACCAGTGAGGGACTAGCGGGGTTGAGCTCCTACAATGAGCAGTTCTTC.

This clone was seen a single time. V gene TRBV9 combines with J gene TRBJ1-1; 8 nucleotides align to TRBD1. V lost 4 bases, J lost 6 bases, and 11 bases stayed unmatched. This CDR3 has 15 residues. Germline values: CDR1 SGDLS, CDR2 YYNGEE. CDR3 in amino acids: CASSLSTQGVAEAFF. Here the CDR3 DNA reads TGTGCCAGCAGCTTAAGCACACAGGGGGTGGCTGAAGCTTTCTTT.

The chain joins TRBV3-1 (or the pseudogene TRBV3-2) to TRBJ2-1, with a tentative D call TRBD2 (5 bases). Trimming left V 3 bases short and J 6 bases short, with 21 bases between. The CDR3 totals 17 residues. CDR1 is LGHDT, CDR2 YNNKEL, per germline (reference sequence). CDR3 nucleotide sequence: TGTGCCAGCAGCCAGTCTTGGACGGGAACGGTTAGCAATGAGCAGTTCTTC. It encodes CASSQSWTGTVSNEQFF.

The CDR3 spells CASSVQNSPLHF. CDR3 coding DNA: TGTGCCAGCAGCGTACAGAATTCACCCCTCCACTTT. The chain carries TRBV9 and TRBJ1-6; no clear D. The CDR3 is 12 amino acids. With 1 base removed from V and 7 bases from J, the gap between germline ends came to 3 bases. The germline V gene encodes CDR1 SGDLS and CDR2 YYNGEE.

This clone appeared a single time. The chain combines TRBV5-8 with TRBJ2-5; TRBD1 aligns across 7 bases. The CDR3 extends over 11 amino acids. The ends lost 4 bases at V and 7 bases at J; junction bases unmatched: 1. In germline, CDR1 is SGHTS, CDR2 YDEGEE. The CDR3, as DNA: TGTGCCAGCAGCAACAGGGGGACCCAGTACTTC. Its protein is CASSNRGTQYF.

The chain has TRBV19 and TRBJ1-2; D is unresolved. Per germline, CDR1 LNHDA and CDR2 SQIVND (reference sequence). There are 17 residues in the CDR3. V lost 5 bases and J 2 bases, leaving 21 bases between the germline ends. CDR3 amino acids: CASSPLLRAHLNYGYTF. CDR3 nucleotides: TGTGCCAGTAGTCCTCTTTTGAGGGCCCACCTAAACTATGGCTACACCTTC.

Regarding this clone: Other DNA sequences of this sample code for an identical CDR3. V usage is TRBV11-2 and J usage is TRBJ1-3; 10 bases match TRBD1. The CDR3 consists of 15 residues. Germline CDR1 reads SGHAT; CDR2 reads FQNNGV. Unmatched junction bases numbered 3, after V lost 3 bases and J lost 4 bases. The CDR3 DNA reads TGTGCCAGCAGCTTCGGGACAGGGGCCGGAAACACCATATATTTT. This codes for CASSFGTGAGNTIYF.

This CDR3 is CASSFSGIRSYEQYF. In nucleotides, the CDR3 is TGTGCCAGCAGTTTCAGCGGGATCAGATCCTACGAGCAGTACTTC. This chain connects TRBV28 to TRBJ2-7; 7 positions agree with TRBD2. The CDR3 length is 15 residues. The V and J ends lost 3 bases and 1 base, in that order; junction bases with no gene match: 6. Germline loops: CDR1 MDHEN, CDR2 SYDVKM.

CDR3 protein: CASSYSGGIYGAFF. The CDR3 region has the DNA TGTGCCAGCAGTTACTCGGGGGGAATTTACGGAGCTTTCTTT. The chain is built from TRBV6-5 and TRBJ1-1, with D maybe TRBD1 (5 bases). With 0 bases removed from V and 10 bases from J, the gap between germline ends came to 15 bases. Germline lookup yields CDR1 MNHEY and CDR2 SVGAGI. The CDR3 is 14 residues long.

The J gene is TRBJ2-7, the V gene TRBV11-3; TRBD2 agrees at 13 bases. Looked up from germline, CDR1 is SGHNT and CDR2 is YENEEA. This CDR3 has 17 amino acids. V lost 1 base to trimming and J lost 5 bases; unmatched junction nucleotides: 8. This CDR3 reads CASSLGGGLAGANEQYF. CDR3 coding DNA: TGTGCCAGCAGCTTAGGGGGAGGACTAGCGGGAGCCAACGAGCAGTACTTC.